These 23 T cell receptor beta chains came from one sample sequenced in a study of siplizumab effects on memory and regulatory T cells. Sequenced by immunoSEQ multiplex PCR; TCRdb stores in-frame clones only, minus some. The repertoire includes 85,000 to 130,000 clones, more than 90% of them detected once, and around 2.6% sits in the top ten. Sequencing used CD4+ T cells sorted from blood. The receptors originated from a human donor in good health. Some clones in this sample may be carry-over from other donors' samples.

The chain has TRBV6-5 and TRBJ2-7; 9 bases fit TRBD1. Looked up from germline, CDR1 is MNHEY and CDR2 is SVGAGI. The CDR3 is 15 residues long. Trimming cost V 7 bases and J 0 bases; bases outside gene matches: 7. The CDR3 reads CASTQDRGSSYEQYF. CDR3 in DNA: TGTGCCAGCACCCAAGACAGGGGGAGCTCCTACGAGCAGTACTTC.

The chain recombines TRBV10-3 with TRBJ2-3, with 7 bases aligning to TRBD1. The CDR3 has 15 amino acids. Trimming at V came to 10 bases and at J to 1 base, leaving 11 bases not matched to a gene. Germline-derived CDR1 and CDR2 are ENHRY and SYGVKD. The CDR3 region is CATSEGAVRTDTQYF. The CDR3 DNA sequence: TGTGCCACCTCAGAGGGGGCGGTACGCACAGATACGCAGTATTTT.

The J gene is TRBJ2-7, the V gene TRBV5-1, with 7 bases lining up with TRBD1. The CDR3 extends over 16 amino acids. Trimming cost V 0 bases and J 5 bases; bases outside gene matches: 11. Germline CDR1 SGHRS, CDR2 YFSETQ. DNA for the CDR3: TGCGCCAGCAGCTTGGAGGGGGCGGAGGCTGGGGACGAGCAGTACTTC. The encoded protein is CASSLEGAEAGDEQYF.

The CDR3 region has the DNA TGTGCCAGCAGCTTAAATCCGGGAGGGCCTTACAATGAGCAGTTCTTC. Amino acids: CASSLNPGGPYNEQFF. The chain uses TRBV7-3 and TRBJ2-1; 8 nucleotides agree with TRBD2. V trimming: 1 base; J trimming: 4 bases; junction bases outside the gene matches: 6. This CDR3 region has 16 residues. CDR1 and CDR2 (germline): SGHTA, FQGTGA.

The rearrangement joins TRBV7-3 to TRBJ2-2; tentative D call: TRBD2 (5 bases). The CDR3 has 13 amino acids. Between the trimmed V and J ends, which lost 5 bases and 5 bases, there was a span of 9 bases. CDR1 and CDR2 (germline): SGHTA, FQGTGA. CDR3 amino acids: CASSPEGTGELFF. CDR3 coding DNA: TGTGCCAGCAGCCCAGAGGGAACCGGGGAGCTGTTTTTT.

This chain links TRBV19 with TRBJ1-2; D is unresolved. The CDR3 has 11 amino acids. Germline V gene lookup returns CDR1 LNHDA and CDR2 SQIVND (reference sequence). With 8 bases removed from V and 5 bases from J, the gap between germline ends came to 9 bases. The CDR3 is CASWEAYGYTF. In nucleotides, the CDR3 is TGTGCCAGTTGGGAGGCGTATGGCTACACCTTC.

This clone has a single count. The gene calls are TRBV2 and TRBJ1-3, with D possibly TRBD1 on 6 matching bases. The germline V gene has CDR1 SNHLY and CDR2 FYNNEI. V shed 8 bases and J shed 0 bases, with 17 bases lying between them. This CDR3 has 16 amino acids. The CDR3 spells CASLRTDSTSGNTIYF. CDR3 bases: TGTGCCAGCCTAAGGACAGACTCTACCTCTGGAAACACCATATATTTT.

A word on this clone: Compared with germline, one end of the junction differs, possibly owing to a read error. This chain joins TRBV7-7 and TRBJ2-5; TRBD1 agrees at 9 bases. CDR1 is SSHAT, CDR2 FNYEAQ, per germline (reference sequence). The CDR3 runs to 14 residues. The CDR3 DNA reads TGTGCTAGCAGCTCGACAGGGGGCCAAGAGACCCAGTACTTC. Residues: CASSSTGGQETQYF. Full variable domain (missing parts from reference TRBV7-7 and TRBJ2-5): GAGVSQSPRYKVTKRGQDVTLRCDPISSHATLYWYQQALGQGPEFLTYFNYEAQPDKSGLPSDRFSAERPEGSISTLTIQRTEQRDSAMYRCASSSTGGQETQYFGPGTRLLVL.

The V and J genes are TRBV7-3 and TRBJ2-7; no clear D. This CDR3 contains 13 residues. The V end was cut by 0 bases, the J end by 5 bases, with 8 bases between. The germline V gene has CDR1 SGHTA and CDR2 FQGTGA. CDR3 sequence (DNA): TGTGCCAGCAGCTTAACGAGGAAAGACGAGCAGTACTTC. As protein: CASSLTRKDEQYF. Drawing the rest from reference TRBV7-3 and TRBJ2-7, the complete variable domain is GAGVSQTPSNKVTEKGKYVELRCDPISGHTALYWYRQSLGQGPEFLIYFQGTGAADDSGLPNDRFFAVRPEGSVSTLKIQRTERGDSAVYLCASSLTRKDEQYFGPGTRLTVT.

The chain recombines TRBV18 with TRBJ1-5; D call uncertain. The length of the CDR3 is 15 residues. CDR1 is KGHSH, CDR2 LQKENI, per germline. Trimming left V 2 bases short and J 7 bases short, with 15 bases between. This chain's CDR3 is CASSPSSEGRQPQHF. The CDR3 DNA follows: TGTGCCAGCTCACCAAGCTCCGAGGGTCGGCAGCCCCAGCATTTT.

The rearrangement links TRBV6-4 to TRBJ2-5, with D uncertain. The CDR3 runs 19 residues. Looked up from germline, CDR1 is MRHNA and CDR2 is SNTAGT. V shed 0 bases and J shed 5 bases, with 25 bases lying between them. DNA for the CDR3: TGTGCCAGCAGTGACTCGACTCTCCCTCTTGGTCCTTGGCGGGAGACCCAGTACTTC. This encodes CASSDSTLPLGPWRETQYF.

The V and J genes are TRBV25-1 and TRBJ2-7; D is perhaps TRBD1 or TRBD2 (5 bases each). Trimming shortened V by 5 bases and J by 5 bases, and 13 bases separated the two germline ends. This CDR3 is 13 amino acids long. CDR1 is MGHDK, CDR2 SYGVNS, per germline. CDR3 loop: CASSPNGAHEQYF. The CDR3 nucleotides read TGTGCCAGCAGTCCGAACGGGGCTCACGAGCAGTACTTC.

In this sample, this clone turned up a few times. The rearrangement uses TRBV7-2 and TRBJ1-1; TRBD1 might be the D (6 bases). Deletions cut 5 bases from V and 5 bases from J, with 18 bases between. Germline V gene lookup returns CDR1 SGHTA and CDR2 FQGNSA. CDR3 length: 15 amino acids. The CDR3 reads CASSAGLQGRTEAFF. The CDR3 DNA reads as TGTGCCAGCAGCGCCGGGCTTCAGGGGCGTACTGAAGCTTTCTTT. Full variable domain (missing parts from reference TRBV7-2 and TRBJ1-1): GAGVSQSPSNKVTEKGKDVELRCDPISGHTALYWYRQSLGQGLEFLIYFQGNSAPDKSGLPSDRFSAERTGGSVSTLTIQRTQQEDSAVYLCASSAGLQGRTEAFFGQGTRLTVV.

The CDR3 sequence is CASSYSGSEQYF. CDR3 nucleotide sequence: TGTGCCAGCAGTTACTCGGGCTCCGAGCAGTACTTC. The chain recombines TRBV6-6 with TRBJ2-7; D is ambiguous. The CDR3 extends over 12 amino acids. In germline, CDR1 is MNHNY, CDR2 SVGAGI (reference sequence). V gave up 0 bases and J gave up 6 bases, with 6 bases separating them.

The gene calls are TRBV29-1 and TRBJ2-3; maybe TRBD2 (6 bases). The CDR3 consists of 14 residues. CDR1 is SQVTM, CDR2 ANQGSEA, per germline. Between the trimmed V and J ends, which lost 8 bases and 2 bases, there was a span of 17 bases. The CDR3 protein is CSCEGGGHTDTQYF. CDR3 nucleotides: TGCAGCTGCGAAGGCGGAGGGCACACAGATACGCAGTATTTT.

This clone appeared a single time. The DNA for the CDR3 is TGTGCCATCAGTGGGGCTCCGGGGGTTGAGACCCAGTACTTC. Translation gives CAISGAPGVETQYF. The chain couples TRBV10-3 to TRBJ2-5; D might be TRBD2 (6 bases). Germline loops: CDR1 ENHRY, CDR2 SYGVKD. Deletions cut 4 bases from V and 5 bases from J, with 14 bases between. This CDR3 is built from 14 residues.

This chain uses TRBV27 with TRBJ1-1; 8 nucleotides agree with TRBD1. The CDR3 consists of 16 residues. The V segment lost 5 bases and the J segment 1 base; nucleotides outside the gene matches: 9. Germline V lookup: CDR1 MNHEY, CDR2 SMNVEV (reference sequence). The CDR3, as DNA: TGTGCCAGCAGTCAATTCGCGGGACAGGCGAACACTGAAGCTTTCTTT. Its protein product is CASSQFAGQANTEAFF.

The J gene is TRBJ2-7, the V gene TRBV18; possibly TRBD2 for D (5 bases). V lost 2 bases to trimming and J lost 3 bases, with 8 bases between them. Germline loops: CDR1 KGHSH, CDR2 LQKENI. The CDR3 runs 13 residues. Here the CDR3 DNA reads TGTGCCAGCTCACCAGTACTAGACTACGAGCAGTACTTC. Protein sequence: CASSPVLDYEQYF.

The chain joins TRBV4-2 to TRBJ2-7, with 10 bases that match TRBD2. The CDR3 runs 14 residues. V trimming: 5 bases; J trimming: 6 bases; junction bases outside the gene matches: 7. CDR1 is LGHNA and CDR2 is YNFKEQ in the germline V gene. CDR3 sequence (DNA): TGTGCCAGCAGCGGTCTAGCGGGAGTTAGCGAGCAGTACTTC. It yields the protein CASSGLAGVSEQYF.

This clone was recorded only once. This rearrangement joins TRBV2 to TRBJ2-7; a possible D gene is TRBD1 (8 bases). V dropped 11 bases and J dropped 9 bases, with 23 bases sitting between them. CDR1 and CDR2 from the germline V gene are SNHLY and FYNNEI. The CDR3 is made up of 13 amino acids. DNA of the CDR3: TGTGCCTTCATAGCGGGCAGGGGGCTAGGGCAGTACTTC. Translation gives CAFIAGRGLGQYF.

V gene TRBV29-1 combines with J gene TRBJ2-1, with TRBD2 matching 12 bases. The CDR3 totals 14 residues. Germline V gene sequence: CDR1 SQVTM, CDR2 ANQGSEA. V shed 3 bases and J 4 bases; nucleotides not matched to a gene: 1. CDR3 sequence reads: CSVETSGSYNEQFF. In nucleotides, the CDR3 is TGCAGCGTTGAGACTAGCGGGAGTTACAATGAGCAGTTCTTC.

The genes are TRBV19 and TRBJ1-5; possibly TRBD1 for D (5 bases). Trimming removed 6 bases at V and 1 base at J, with 10 bases between. The CDR3 covers 14 residues. Per the germline V gene, CDR1 is LNHDA and CDR2 is SQIVND (reference sequence). In DNA, the CDR3 is TGTGCCAGTAGCGGGGCGGGGAGCAATCAGCCCCAGCATTTT. It encodes CASSGAGSNQPQHF.

This clone has more than one count but fewer than ten. The chain uses TRBV28 and TRBJ1-1; D remains unclear. The CDR3 spans 11 residues. Germline CDR1 MDHEN, CDR2 SYDVKM. V lost 6 bases and J lost 4, with 6 bases in between. The CDR3 spells CASRKGTEAFF. CDR3 in DNA: TGTGCCAGCAGGAAAGGCACTGAAGCTTTCTTT.